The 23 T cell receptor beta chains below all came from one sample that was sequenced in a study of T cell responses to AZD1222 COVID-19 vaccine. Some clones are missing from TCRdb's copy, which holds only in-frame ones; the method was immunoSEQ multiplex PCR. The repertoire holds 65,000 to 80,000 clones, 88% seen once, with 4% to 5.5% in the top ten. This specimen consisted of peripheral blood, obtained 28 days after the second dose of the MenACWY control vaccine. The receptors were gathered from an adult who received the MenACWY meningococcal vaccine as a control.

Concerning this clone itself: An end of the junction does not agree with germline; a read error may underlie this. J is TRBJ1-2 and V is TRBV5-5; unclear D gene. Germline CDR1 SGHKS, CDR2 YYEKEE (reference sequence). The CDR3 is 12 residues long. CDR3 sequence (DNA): TGTGCCAGCAGCCCACCTAACTTTGGCTACACCTTC. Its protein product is CASSPPNFGYTF.

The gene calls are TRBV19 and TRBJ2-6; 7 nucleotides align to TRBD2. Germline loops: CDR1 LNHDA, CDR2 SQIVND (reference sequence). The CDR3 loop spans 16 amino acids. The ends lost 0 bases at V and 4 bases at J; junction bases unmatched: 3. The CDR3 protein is CASSIEGGRGANVLTF. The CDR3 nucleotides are TGTGCCAGTAGTATAGAGGGAGGGCGAGGGGCCAACGTCCTGACTTTC.

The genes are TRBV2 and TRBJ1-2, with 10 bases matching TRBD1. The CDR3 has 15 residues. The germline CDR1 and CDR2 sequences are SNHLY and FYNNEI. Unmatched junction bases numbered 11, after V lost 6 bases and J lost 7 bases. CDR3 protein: CASSQQGTGVSGYTF. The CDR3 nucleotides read TGTGCCAGCAGCCAGCAGGGGACAGGGGTTAGTGGCTACACCTTC.

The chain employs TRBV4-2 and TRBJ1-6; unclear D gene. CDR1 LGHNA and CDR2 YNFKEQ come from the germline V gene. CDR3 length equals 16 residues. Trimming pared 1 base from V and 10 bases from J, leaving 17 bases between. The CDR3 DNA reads TGTGCCAGCAGCCAAGCCGGCCGATGGGTTCCATCACCCCTCCACTTT. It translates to CASSQAGRWVPSPLHF.

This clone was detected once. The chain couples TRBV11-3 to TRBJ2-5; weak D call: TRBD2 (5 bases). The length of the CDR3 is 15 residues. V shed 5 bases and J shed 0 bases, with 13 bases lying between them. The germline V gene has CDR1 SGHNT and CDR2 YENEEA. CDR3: CASSRGSRHQETQYF. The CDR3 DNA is TGTGCCAGCAGCAGAGGGAGTCGGCACCAAGAGACCCAGTACTTC.

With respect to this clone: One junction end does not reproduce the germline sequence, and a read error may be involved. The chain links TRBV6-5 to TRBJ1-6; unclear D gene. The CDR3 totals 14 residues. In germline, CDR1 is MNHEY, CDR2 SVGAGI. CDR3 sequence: CASSDSHFYSPLHF. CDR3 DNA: TGTGCCAGCAGTGACTCTCACTTCTACTCACCCCTCCACTTT.

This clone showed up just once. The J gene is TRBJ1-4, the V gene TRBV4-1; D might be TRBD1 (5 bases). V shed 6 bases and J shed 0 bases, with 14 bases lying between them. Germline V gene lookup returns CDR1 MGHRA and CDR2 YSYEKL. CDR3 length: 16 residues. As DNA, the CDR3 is TGCGCCAGCAGTACTGACAGTGATGCAACTAATGAAAAACTGTTTTTT. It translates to CASSTDSDATNEKLFF.

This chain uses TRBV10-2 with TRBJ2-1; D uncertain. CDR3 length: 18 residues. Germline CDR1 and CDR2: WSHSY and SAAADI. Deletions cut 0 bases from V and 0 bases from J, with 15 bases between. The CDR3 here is CASSESTHVGTSYNEQFF. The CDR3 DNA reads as TGCGCCAGCAGTGAGTCGACTCACGTGGGAACCTCCTACAATGAGCAGTTCTTC.

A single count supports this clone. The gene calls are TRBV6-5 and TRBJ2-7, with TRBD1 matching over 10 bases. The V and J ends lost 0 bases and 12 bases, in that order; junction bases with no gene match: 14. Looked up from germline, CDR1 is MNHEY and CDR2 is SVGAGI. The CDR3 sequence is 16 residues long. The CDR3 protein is CASSYSLPDRGPPLYF. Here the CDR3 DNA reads TGTGCCAGCAGTTACTCTTTGCCCGACAGGGGGCCTCCGCTGTACTTC.

CDR3 nucleotides: TGTGCCAGCAGCTTGGTTGGGGGATGGGGCTACACCTTC. Its translation is CASSLVGGWGYTF. This rearrangement joins TRBV5-4 to TRBJ1-2; the D gene is possibly TRBD1 (5 bases). The CDR3 loop spans 13 amino acids. Trimming stripped 0 bases from V and 8 bases from J, with 11 bases between. Per the germline V gene, CDR1 is SGHNT and CDR2 is YYREEE (reference sequence).

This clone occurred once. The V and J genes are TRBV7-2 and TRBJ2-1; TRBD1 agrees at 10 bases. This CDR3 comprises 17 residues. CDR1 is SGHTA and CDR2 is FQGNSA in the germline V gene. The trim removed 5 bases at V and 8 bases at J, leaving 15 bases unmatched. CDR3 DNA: TGTGCCAGCAGCCCCCGCCGGTGGGGACAGGGGTTCCATGAGCAGTTCTTC. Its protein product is CASSPRRWGQGFHEQFF.

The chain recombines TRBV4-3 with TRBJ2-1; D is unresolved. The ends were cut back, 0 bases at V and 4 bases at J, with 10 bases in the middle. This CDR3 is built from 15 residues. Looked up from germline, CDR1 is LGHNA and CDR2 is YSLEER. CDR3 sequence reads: CASSQDMSPYNEQFF. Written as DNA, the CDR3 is TGCGCCAGCAGCCAAGATATGTCACCGTACAATGAGCAGTTCTTC.

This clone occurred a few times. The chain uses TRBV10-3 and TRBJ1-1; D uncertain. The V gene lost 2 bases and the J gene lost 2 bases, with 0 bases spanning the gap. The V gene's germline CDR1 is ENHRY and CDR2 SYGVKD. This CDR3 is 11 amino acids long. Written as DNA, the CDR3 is TGTGCCATCAGTGAGAACACTGAAGCTTTCTTT. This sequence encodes CAISENTEAFF.

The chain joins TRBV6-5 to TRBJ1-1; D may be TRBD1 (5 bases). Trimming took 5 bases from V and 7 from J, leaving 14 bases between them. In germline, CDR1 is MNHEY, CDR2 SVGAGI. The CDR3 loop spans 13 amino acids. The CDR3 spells CASSRGIEGEAFF. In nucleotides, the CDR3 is TGTGCCAGCAGTCGGGGGATAGAAGGTGAAGCTTTCTTT.

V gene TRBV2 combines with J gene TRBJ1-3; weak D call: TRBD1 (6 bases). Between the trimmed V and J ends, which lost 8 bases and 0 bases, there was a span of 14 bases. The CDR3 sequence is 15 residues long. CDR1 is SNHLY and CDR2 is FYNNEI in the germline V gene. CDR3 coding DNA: TGTGCCAGCTGGAAGGGGGTCCCCTCTGGAAACACCATATATTTT. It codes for CASWKGVPSGNTIYF.

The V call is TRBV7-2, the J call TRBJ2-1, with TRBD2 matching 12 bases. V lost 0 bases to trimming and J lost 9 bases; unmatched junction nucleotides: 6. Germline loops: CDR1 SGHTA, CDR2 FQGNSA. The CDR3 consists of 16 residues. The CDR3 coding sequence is TGTGCCAGCAGCTTAGCGCGGCTAGCGGGAGGGGGTGAGCAGTTCTTC. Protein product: CASSLARLAGGGEQFF.

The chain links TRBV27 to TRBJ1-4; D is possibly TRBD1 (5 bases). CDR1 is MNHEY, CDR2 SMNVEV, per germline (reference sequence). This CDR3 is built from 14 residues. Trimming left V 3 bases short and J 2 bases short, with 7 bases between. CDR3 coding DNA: TGTGCCAGCAGTTTTCAGGGTACTAATGAAAAACTGTTTTTT. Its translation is CASSFQGTNEKLFF.

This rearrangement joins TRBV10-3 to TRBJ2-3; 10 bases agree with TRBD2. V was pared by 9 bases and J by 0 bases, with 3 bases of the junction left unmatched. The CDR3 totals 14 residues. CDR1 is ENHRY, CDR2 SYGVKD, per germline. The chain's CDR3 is CAIRTSGSTDTQYF. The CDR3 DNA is TGTGCCATTCGGACTAGCGGTAGCACAGATACGCAGTATTTT.

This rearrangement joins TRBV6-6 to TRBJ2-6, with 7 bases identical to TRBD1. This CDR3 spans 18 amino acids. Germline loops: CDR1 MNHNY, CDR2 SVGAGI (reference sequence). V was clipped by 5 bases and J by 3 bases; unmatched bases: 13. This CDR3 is CASSPRSTGVDGANVLTF. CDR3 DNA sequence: TGTGCCAGCAGTCCTCGGTCAACAGGGGTAGATGGGGCCAACGTCCTGACTTTC.

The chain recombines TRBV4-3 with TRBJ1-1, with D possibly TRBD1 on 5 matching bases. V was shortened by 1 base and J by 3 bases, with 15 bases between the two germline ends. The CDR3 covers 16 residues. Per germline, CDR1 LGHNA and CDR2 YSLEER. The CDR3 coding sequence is TGCGCCAGCAGCCAAGTGACGACGGGGGGAGACACTGAAGCTTTCTTT. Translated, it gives CASSQVTTGGDTEAFF.

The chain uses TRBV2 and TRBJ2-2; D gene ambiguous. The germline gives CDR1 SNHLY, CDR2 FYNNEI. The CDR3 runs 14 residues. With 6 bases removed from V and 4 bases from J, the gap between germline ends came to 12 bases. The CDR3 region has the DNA TGTGCCAGCAGGCGGACCTTCTTCACCGGGGAGCTGTTTTTT. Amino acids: CASRRTFFTGELFF.

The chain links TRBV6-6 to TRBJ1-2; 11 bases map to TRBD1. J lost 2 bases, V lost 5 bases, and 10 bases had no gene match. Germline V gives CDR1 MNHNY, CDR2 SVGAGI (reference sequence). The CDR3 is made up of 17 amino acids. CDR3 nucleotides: TGTGCCAGCAGTCTCCGGGACAGGGGGGCCGAGAACTATGGCTACACCTTC. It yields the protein CASSLRDRGAENYGYTF.

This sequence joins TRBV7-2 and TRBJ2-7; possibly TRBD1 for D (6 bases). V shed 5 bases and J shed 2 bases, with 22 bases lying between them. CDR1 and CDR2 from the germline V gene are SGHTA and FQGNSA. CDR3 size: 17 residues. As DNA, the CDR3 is TGTGCCAGCAGCATTAGGGCCCCATCGACAGGCCCCTACGAGCAGTACTTC. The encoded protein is CASSIRAPSTGPYEQYF.